This paragraph reports one T cell receptor (beta chain). The sample holds one count of this clone. The clone's antigen remains unknown. Within one base of it there is no much larger clone, and no base qualities were kept. The cohort comprised around 700 healthy bone marrow donors. All cohort members were sampled while nominally healthy, although unrecorded immune exposures were likely present. The donor was CMV seropositive and was included in the group of about 290 seropositive cohort members. Each donor provided a peripheral blood sample, and peripheral blood mononuclear cells were used for TCR beta sequencing. Genomic DNA extraction from the blood cell samples was performed with the Qiagen DNeasy Blood Extraction Kit. The germline V gene (reference sequence) yields LNHNV for CDR1 and YYDKDF for CDR2. From the cysteine through the phenylalanine, the CDR3 covers 14 amino acids. CDR3 DNA is the only sequence kept; it has 42 bases, read in frame from the first base. The V end loses 4 bases and the J end loses 8 bases, and a stretch of 17 bases separates them.

This sample is part of a study of cytomegalovirus exposure and HLA in healthy donors (dated by TCRdb to about 2017). The study in broad terms: An earlier analysis of approximately 600 of the donors reported approximately 300 Gb of sequence data and roughly 110 million unique TCR beta sequences from 150 million to 200 million T cells. An early release covering 500 to 750 HLA-typed donors comprised about 290 gigabases of sequencing data and tens of millions of unique TCR sequences. Of the approximately 400 genotyped donors, approximately 80% fell in the genetic ancestry cluster associated with self-reported Caucasian donors. The study aimed to test whether signatures of past pathogen exposure could be identified by cataloging public T cell receptors. Using immunosequencing, the study profiled T cell repertoires from 500 to 800 subjects and related those repertoires to cytomegalovirus serostatus. Besides the first cohort of approximately 710 subjects, a separate validation cohort made up of some 110 different subjects was used. To predict cytomegalovirus infection status, the study brought together high-throughput TCR immunosequencing, statistical association of individual TCRs with disease status, and machine learning. A later analysis re-examined previously published TCR beta repertoires from about 700 donors and added high-resolution HLA genotyping to investigate patterns of TCR occurrence. The later analysis used no new phenotypic data to find candidate immune exposures, relying instead on TCR beta sequences and their occurrence across donors. To decide whether each TCR beta V gene segment behaved as functional or pseudogenic, an earlier analysis of approximately 590 of the donors relied on high-throughput TCR beta sequencing. Donor age, sex, ethnicity and CMV serostatus were collected together with the repertoire data. A later genetic analysis took genome-wide SNP genotypes for 398 of the 666 donors and used that subset as a discovery cohort. Every discovery cohort repertoire had been produced on one sequencing platform. HLA typing included class I and class II loci at four-digit resolution. Typing coverage differed by locus: A, B, C, DRB1 and DQB1 were typed in roughly 629-630 donors, DQA1 in about 550, DPA1 in around 610, and DPB1 in just under 490. Because of strong linkage in the cohort, roughly five DR-DQ haplotypes were treated as single units for association and clustering. On average, around 240,000 unique TCR beta nucleotide sequences were sequenced per donor among about 400 genotyped donors of the cohort, with roughly 20% of those sequences being non-productive. Findings and caveats that apply to the study as a whole: According to a later analysis, TCR association rates differed among HLA loci, with DRB1 alleles showing the most associated TCRs and HLA-C alleles showing the fewest. A further reported finding was that TCR beta sequences accurately predicted the HLA-A and HLA-B alleles for most subjects in the first cohort. Most CMV-associated TCR beta chains appeared to be HLA-restricted in a later analysis, and the HLA associations seemed to be driven largely by CMV exposure. Compared with the approximately 710-donor mean, donors in an Asian-associated ancestry cluster had fewer N-insertions in productive TCRs, according to a later genetic analysis. Because HLA typing was missing for some donors at each locus, association tests included only the typed subset. The cohort was sequenced for TCR beta chains only, and without alpha or paired-chain data the features that could be detected were limited. CMV serostatus was the only immune exposure information available for the cohort. In an earlier analysis of under 600 of the donors, most TCR beta V segments were observed in productive rearrangements about 87% or about 30% of the time, broadly matching IMGT annotations. Three of the identified cytomegalovirus-associated TCR beta chains were confirmed in vitro to be specific for cytomegalovirus antigens. According to the authors, the approach could potentially be generalized to other disease states and immunological phenotypes. Strong co-occurrence of HLA alleles, especially DR and DQ, made assigning TCR associations to individual alleles difficult. Some IMGT-functional V segments, including TRBV6-2 and TRBV6-3, could not be distinguished by the 87-base-pair reads and were therefore excluded. At a false discovery rate of 0.05, a later analysis linked roughly 17,000 TCR beta sequences to specific HLA alleles. Roughly uniform sequencing depth across donors was assumed in presence/absence analyses, although this assumption may not hold. Several of the top co-occurrence clusters appeared to be linked to parvovirus B19, influenza, CMV and Epstein-Barr virus, according to a later analysis. A cluster of highly shared sequence variants was judged likely to represent a technical artifact of the sequencing pipeline. The classifier was reported to diagnose cytomegalovirus status with high specificity and sensitivity in both the original cohort and the validation cohort. An association between a missense DCLRE1C variant and V-gene and J-gene trimming of TCR beta chains was found in a later genetic analysis and replicated in an independent cohort. While some public TCRs were present in many individuals, most TCR sequences turned up only very rarely across donors. The earlier analysis of almost 600 of the donors excluded approximately 17 rarely observed V segments, including chromosome 9 orphons, because counts were too low. The study listed 150 to 200 TCR beta chains as associated with cytomegalovirus. Correlated functional status among segregating V segments might reflect linkage disequilibrium, but an unknown experimental factor could not be ruled out. In a later analysis, HLA-associated TCR beta chains were found to be more clonally expanded and to have lower generation probabilities than equally common non-associated chains.

Library prep was done by the immunoSEQ multiplex PCR assay. For the multiplex PCR, a mixture combining 60 forward primers for TCR Vbeta segments and 13 reverse primers for TCR Jbeta segments was used. The CDR3 region of rearranged TCR beta genes was amplified from genomic DNA by a multiplex PCR assay. The amplified TCR beta libraries were sequenced on the Illumina HiSeq System as 87-base-pair reads. In the original analysis: A later analysis tallied around 82 million unique TCR beta chains across the 660 or so repertoires, and some 12 million of those chains were shared by two or more donors. To remove PCR and sequencing errors, raw reads were error-corrected and collapsed into unique sequences using a nearest-neighbor algorithm that merged closely related sequences. CDR3 sequences were aligned to IMGT reference sequences to assign V, D and J gene segments. For a sequence to be retained, a match of at least six nucleotides to both a V gene segment and a J gene segment was required. A rearrangement was called productive if the CDR3 had no stop codons and remained in frame with V and J, and every other rearrangement was called non-productive. CDR3 was defined by IMGT convention, running from the second conserved V-encoded cysteine to the conserved J-encoded phenylalanine. In an earlier analysis of just under 600 of the donors, sequences lacking an unambiguous match to a single V gene segment were excluded. In an earlier analysis of about 590 of the donors, a V segment was called functional when productive rearrangements were above 56.7%, and segregating when the standard deviation between donors exceeded 5%. To diagnose cytomegalovirus status from the catalog of TCR beta chain sequences, a statistical classification framework was built. V and J gene assignment, in a later analysis, came from comparing TCR nucleotide sequences with IMGT/GENE-DB human TR gene sequences. A later analysis assigned CDR3 sequences and most-parsimonious VDJ recombination scenarios with the TCRdist pipeline. In a later analysis, each TCR beta chain was defined by its CDR3 amino acid sequence together with its V-gene family, and reads lacking a unique V-gene family were excluded. To address suspected cross-contamination and a sequencing artifact, a later analysis removed 592 highly shared, low-generation-probability nucleotide sequences. A later analysis calculated a clonal expansion index for each public chain from normalized within-repertoire ranks of inferred template counts. A later analysis computed generation probabilities with a VDJ recombination model fitted to out-of-frame rearrangements, and checked the results against IGoR. In a later analysis, hypergeometric tests were used to score TCR-TCR, TCR-HLA and TCR-CMV co-occurrence, with a repertoire-size bias correction applied to TCR pairs. In a later analysis, false discovery rates were estimated by permuting HLA or CMV assignments 20 times. In a later analysis, co-occurring TCRs were grouped using DBSCAN, and TCRdist sequence similarity was added for clustering within HLA-allele-positive subsets. For co-occurrence clustering, repertoires with fewer than 30,000 or more than 120,000 public chains were excluded, along with roughly 5 repertoires with anomalous nucleotide sharing. This is the immuneACCESS table as TCRdb keeps it, with only in-frame sequences that have V and J called. A part of the clones is gone; compared with another copy, unresolved V genes explain less than half, and the rest is unexplained. V, J and clone size were drawn from that table, and D and trimming were deduced from the DNA. The sample records 150,000 to 200,000 clones, roughly 84% of which are singletons. The ten largest clonotypes hold about 6% of the sample.

The sequence links TRBV15 to TRBJ1-2; a weak D assignment points to TRBD1 (5 bases agree). Source material: PBMCs. This TCR came from a man aged 45-65 years in good health and CMV-seropositive. The nucleotides read TGTGCCACCAGCAAAGCATCGGGACTCACGGGCTACACCTTC. This codes for CATSKASGLTGYTF. Outside the CDR3, residues come from the reference TRBV15 and TRBJ1-2 proteins, so the full variable domain is: DAMVIQNPRYQVTQFGKPVTLSCSQTLNHNVMYWYQQKSSQAPKLLFHYYDKDFNNEADTPDNFQSRRPNTSFCFLDIRSPGLGDTAMYLCATSKASGLTGYTFGSGTRLTVV.